The 30 T cell receptor beta chains below all came from one sample that was sequenced in a study of blood T cell repertoires in COVID-19. The assay was immunoSEQ multiplex PCR, and TCRdb's table has in-frame clones only and misses some. The repertoire has some 19,000 clones, roughly four fifths of them found once; the top ten carry more than 5.5%. The sequenced sample was peripheral blood. These receptor sequences come from a human donor in a cohort sampled during active COVID-19.

The chain carries TRBV6-2 or TRBV6-3 and TRBJ2-1; 12 nucleotides match TRBD2. This CDR3 region has 15 residues. V shed 2 bases, J shed 4 bases, and the junction held 0 bases outside the gene matches. CDR1 is MNHEY, CDR2 SVGEGT, per germline. The DNA for the CDR3 is TGTGCCAGCAGTTACCTAGCGGGAGGGTACAATGAGCAGTTCTTC. Translation: CASSYLAGGYNEQFF.

J is TRBJ2-3 and V is TRBV5-4; 8 bases match TRBD2. J lost 4 bases, V lost 1 base, and 5 bases had no gene match. The CDR3 loop spans 15 amino acids. The germline CDR1 and CDR2 sequences are SGHNT and YYREEE (reference sequence). This CDR3 reads CASSLPGLVADTQYF. CDR3 nucleotides: TGTGCCAGCAGCTTGCCGGGACTAGTGGCAGATACGCAGTATTTT.

The chain combines TRBV6-6 with TRBJ1-5; 8 positions agree with TRBD1. Per germline, CDR1 MNHNY and CDR2 SVGAGI (reference sequence). The CDR3 loop spans 14 amino acids. The ends lost 5 bases at V and 5 bases at J; junction bases unmatched: 5. CDR3 DNA sequence: TGTGCCAGCAGTCGACAGGGGAAAGATCAGCCCCAGCATTTT. Translation gives CASSRQGKDQPQHF.

This chain connects TRBV4-1 to TRBJ2-6, with 10 bases fitting TRBD2. The CDR3 is made up of 18 amino acids. V lost 1 base, J lost 0 bases, and 3 bases stayed unmatched. Per germline, CDR1 MGHRA and CDR2 YSYEKL. CDR3 loop: CASSQASGSDSGANVLTF. DNA for the CDR3: TGCGCCAGCAGCCAAGCTAGCGGGAGTGACTCTGGGGCCAACGTCCTGACTTTC.

V usage is TRBV24-1 and J usage is TRBJ2-2; TRBD1 might be the D (6 bases). CDR1 is KGHDR, CDR2 SFDVKD, per germline. This CDR3 is 17 amino acids long. V was pared by 5 bases and J by 6 bases, with 21 bases between. The CDR3 spells CATSGNPLQTGSGELFF. The CDR3 DNA reads as TGTGCCACCAGTGGGAACCCTCTTCAAACAGGGTCCGGGGAGCTGTTTTTT.

The chain is built from TRBV7-3 and TRBJ2-1; 7 bases are shared with TRBD2. The CDR3 runs 13 residues. Germline-derived CDR1 and CDR2 are SGHTA and FQGTGA. V trimming: 3 bases; J trimming: 7 bases; junction bases outside the gene matches: 3. The CDR3 here is CASSFGRPNEQFF. The CDR3 nucleotides read TGTGCCAGCAGCTTCGGGAGGCCGAATGAGCAGTTCTTC.

V is TRBV15 and J is TRBJ2-2, with a possible D match to TRBD1 (6 bases). The CDR3 is 16 residues long. Trimming shortened V by 2 bases and J by 4 bases, and 14 bases separated the two germline ends. From germline, CDR1 is LNHNV and CDR2 YYDKDF (reference sequence). DNA for the CDR3: TGTGCCACCAGCAGATTACAGGGAAGAGGCACCGGGGAGCTGTTTTTT. Amino acid sequence: CATSRLQGRGTGELFF.

The V and J genes are TRBV4-3 and TRBJ2-1; 8 nucleotides match TRBD2. The J segment lost 6 bases and the V segment lost 0 bases, leaving 16 bases of the junction unmatched. The CDR3 loop spans 19 amino acids. CDR1 is LGHNA, CDR2 YSLEER, per germline. The CDR3 DNA sequence: TGCGCCAGCAGCCAAGATCTTCTCCAAGCGGGAGTTTTTCGCAATGAGCAGTTCTTC. This translates into CASSQDLLQAGVFRNEQFF.

This clone appeared once. The rearrangement joins TRBV27 to TRBJ2-5; a possible D gene is TRBD2 (6 bases). The CDR3 sequence is 17 residues long. Trimming shortened V by 4 bases and J by 4 bases, and 22 bases separated the two germline ends. Germline values: CDR1 MNHEY, CDR2 SMNVEV (reference sequence). CDR3: CASSSYYGSRPPETQYF. CDR3 DNA sequence: TGTGCCAGCAGTTCCTACTACGGGAGCCGGCCCCCAGAGACCCAGTACTTC.

The V call is TRBV18, the J call TRBJ2-3, with 8 bases identical to TRBD2. CDR1 and CDR2 from the germline V gene are KGHSH and LQKENI. Trimming at V came to 3 bases and at J to 5 bases, leaving 7 bases not matched to a gene. The CDR3 consists of 15 residues. CDR3 coding DNA: TGTGCCAGCTCACCCACGAACGGGAGGGGAGATACGCAGTATTTT. Its protein is CASSPTNGRGDTQYF. The entire variable domain, with the rest obtained from reference TRBV18 and TRBJ2-3, is as follows: NAGVMQNPRHLVRRRGQEARLRCSPMKGHSHVYWYRQLPEEGLKFMVYLQKENIIDESGMPKERFSAEFPKEGPSILRIQQVVRGDSAAYFCASSPTNGRGDTQYFGPGTRLTVL.

This chain connects TRBV28 to TRBJ2-5, with unresolved D. Trimming removed 0 bases at V and 1 base at J, with 6 bases between. This CDR3 is built from 14 residues. Germline V gene data show CDR1 as MDHEN and CDR2 as SYDVKM. The CDR3 bases are TGTGCCAGCAGTTTATGGCCCAGCCAAGAGACCCAGTACTTC. It yields the protein CASSLWPSQETQYF.

The V call is TRBV5-5, the J call TRBJ2-2, with TRBD2 matching 8 bases. With V trimmed by 3 bases and J by 2 bases, 9 bases remained unmatched. The CDR3 is 17 residues long. Germline assignment: CDR1 SGHKS and CDR2 YYEKEE (reference sequence). The CDR3 DNA reads TGTGCCAGCAGCTCTCGATTGGTAGCGGGAAACACCGGGGAGCTGTTTTTT. The encoded protein is CASSSRLVAGNTGELFF.

The V and J genes are TRBV10-2 and TRBJ1-4; D gene unclear. CDR1 and CDR2 from the germline V gene are WSHSY and SAAADI. The CDR3 is 14 residues long. V was cut by 4 bases and J by 8 bases, with 14 bases left in between. CDR3: CASSVSNREEKLFF. CDR3 coding DNA: TGCGCCAGCAGTGTGAGCAACCGGGAGGAAAAACTGTTTTTT.

The chain combines TRBV19 with TRBJ2-1, with 10 nucleotides matching TRBD1. The CDR3 extends over 16 amino acids. Germline trimming cut 6 bases from V and 6 bases from J; bases unmatched to any gene: 11. The V gene's germline CDR1 is LNHDA and CDR2 SQIVND (reference sequence). CDR3 sequence (DNA): TGTGCCAGTAGCTACCCGAGGACAGGGGGGACCAATGAGCAGTTCTTC. Its translation: CASSYPRTGGTNEQFF. Full variable domain (missing parts from reference TRBV19 and TRBJ2-1): DGGITQSPKYLFRKEGQNVTLSCEQNLNHDAMYWYRQDPGQGLRLIYYSQIVNDFQKGDIAEGYSVSREKKESFPLTVTSAQKNPTAFYLCASSYPRTGGTNEQFFGPGTRLTVL.

J is TRBJ2-7 and V is TRBV11-2; possible D gene TRBD1, 5 bases. The CDR3 consists of 14 residues. In germline, CDR1 is SGHAT, CDR2 FQNNGV. Trimming shortened V by 4 bases and J by 5 bases, and 15 bases separated the two germline ends. In DNA, the CDR3 is TGTGCCAGCAGCTCTGAGGCAGGGTTCGACGAGCAGTACTTC. Encoded protein: CASSSEAGFDEQYF.

This clone was found a few times. The genes are TRBV11-2 and TRBJ2-3; 11 positions agree with TRBD2. Germline assignment: CDR1 SGHAT and CDR2 FQNNGV. V dropped 5 bases and J dropped 3; count of bases not matched to a gene: 7. This CDR3 spans 16 amino acids. The CDR3: CASSVISGRDTDTQYF. CDR3 in DNA: TGTGCCAGCAGCGTTATTAGCGGGAGGGATACAGATACGCAGTATTTT.

This chain connects TRBV6-5 to TRBJ1-1, with no clear D. V lost 5 bases, J lost 4 bases, and 11 bases lay in between. This CDR3 region has 13 residues. Germline lookup yields CDR1 MNHEY and CDR2 SVGAGI. For the CDR3, the DNA is TGTGCCAGCAGTCTAAAAGGGAGCACTGAAGCTTTCTTT. This codes for CASSLKGSTEAFF.

The chain carries TRBV10-3 and TRBJ2-1; D remains unclear. The CDR3 is 14 amino acids. Trimming shortened V by 7 bases and J by 4 bases, and 14 bases separated the two germline ends. Germline CDR1 ENHRY, CDR2 SYGVKD. The CDR3 coding sequence is TGTGCCATCATATACTCGGAGCTATACAATGAGCAGTTCTTC. This translates into CAIIYSELYNEQFF.

This chain joins TRBV4-3 and TRBJ1-4; TRBD1 matches 8 bases. V lost 1 base and J lost 6; bases outside the gene matches: 4. This CDR3 contains 15 residues. Germline V gene lookup returns CDR1 LGHNA and CDR2 YSLEER. The CDR3 spells CASSQGTGKYEKLFF. The CDR3 nucleotides are TGCGCCAGCAGCCAAGGGACAGGGAAATATGAAAAACTGTTTTTT.

The chain couples TRBV15 to TRBJ2-4; the match to TRBD1 covers 11 bases. Looked up from germline, CDR1 is LNHNV and CDR2 is YYDKDF (reference sequence). The CDR3 is 20 amino acids. Unmatched junction bases numbered 15, after V lost 2 bases and J lost 3 bases. CDR3 residues: CATSRRGQGEYFWNKNIQYF. CDR3 in DNA: TGTGCCACCAGCAGACGGGGACAGGGGGAATATTTCTGGAACAAAAACATTCAGTACTTC.

The CDR3 DNA follows: TGTGCCAGCAGTTTTTCGGGGCGGGGTCTCGATGGCTACACCTTC. Translated: CASSFSGRGLDGYTF. The V gene is TRBV28, the J gene TRBJ1-2; weak D call: TRBD1 (5 bases). V was trimmed by 3 bases and J by 6 bases, leaving 17 bases between them. Germline CDR1 is MDHEN and CDR2 is SYDVKM. This CDR3 spans 15 amino acids.

V gene TRBV5-6 combines with J gene TRBJ2-5, with TRBD1 matching 7 bases. Per the germline V gene, CDR1 is SGHDT and CDR2 is YYEEEE. The V gene end was trimmed by 6 bases and the J gene end by 2 bases; junction bases not matched to a gene: 16. The CDR3 length is 17 residues. DNA of the CDR3: TGTGCCAGCATCCCTGCCTTGACAGGGAAAGGTCAAGAGACCCAGTACTTC. Translated: CASIPALTGKGQETQYF.

The V gene is TRBV28, the J gene TRBJ2-7; 8 bases match TRBD1. The CDR3 loop spans 15 amino acids. CDR1 and CDR2 from the germline V gene are MDHEN and SYDVKM. V shed 3 bases, J shed 7 bases, and the junction held 11 bases outside the gene matches. The CDR3 here is CASSFSRGQGWEQYF. The CDR3 region has the DNA TGTGCCAGCAGTTTTTCCAGGGGGCAGGGGTGGGAGCAGTACTTC.

The rearrangement joins TRBV2 to TRBJ2-3, with D perhaps matching TRBD2 (5 bases). V lost 4 bases and J lost 1, with 12 bases in between. Germline V gene sequence: CDR1 SNHLY, CDR2 FYNNEI. This CDR3 has 15 residues. This CDR3 is CASSVGSLGTDTQYF. CDR3 nucleotide sequence: TGTGCCAGCAGTGTAGGGAGTTTAGGCACAGATACGCAGTATTTT. Combining the CDR3 with reference TRBV2 and TRBJ2-3 gives the whole variable domain EPEVTQTPSHQVTQMGQEVILRCVPISNHLYFYWYRQILGQKVEFLVSFYNNEISEKSEIFDDQFSVERPDGSNFTLKIRSTKLEDSAMYFCASSVGSLGTDTQYFGPGTRLTVL.

The chain has TRBV12-3 or TRBV12-4 and TRBJ2-3; D unclear. V dropped 4 bases and J dropped 6 bases, with 8 bases sitting between them. This CDR3 spans 12 amino acids. The CDR3 reads CASSSVADTQYF. The CDR3 coding sequence is TGTGCCAGCAGTTCCGTAGCCGATACGCAGTATTTT.

The rearrangement uses TRBV15 and TRBJ1-4; 8 bases map to TRBD1. The V segment lost 5 bases and the J segment 7 bases; nucleotides outside the gene matches: 9. CDR3 length equals 15 residues. CDR1 and CDR2 from the germline V gene are LNHNV and YYDKDF (reference sequence). CDR3 sequence reads: CATSSFTGGSEKLFF. CDR3 nucleotides: TGTGCCACCAGCTCCTTTACAGGGGGGAGTGAAAAACTGTTTTTT.

The chain recombines TRBV5-4 with TRBJ2-7; possibly TRBD1 for D (6 bases). V was cut by 4 bases and J by 5 bases, with 13 bases left in between. Germline V gives CDR1 SGHNT, CDR2 YYREEE (reference sequence). CDR3 length equals 13 residues. The CDR3, as DNA: TGTGCCAGCAGCCCACAGGGTGAGGACGAGCAGTACTTC. The encoded protein is CASSPQGEDEQYF.

V and J are TRBV28 and TRBJ1-2; the D gene is possibly TRBD1 (6 bases). Trimming pared 8 bases from V and 1 base from J, leaving 14 bases between. The germline CDR1 and CDR2 sequences are MDHEN and SYDVKM. The CDR3 runs 14 residues. DNA of the CDR3: TGTGCCAGCTCATGGACAGTTATTAACTATGGCTACACCTTC. Its protein is CASSWTVINYGYTF.

This rearrangement joins TRBV28 to TRBJ2-7; TRBD2 aligns across 7 bases. CDR1 is MDHEN and CDR2 is SYDVKM in the germline V gene. This CDR3 comprises 12 residues. J was trimmed by 4 bases and V by 5 bases; bases with no gene match: 2. The CDR3 loop is CASSQAGYEQYF. The CDR3 bases are TGTGCCAGCAGTCAAGCGGGATACGAGCAGTACTTC.

The chain carries TRBV27 and TRBJ1-5, with 10 positions matching TRBD1. This CDR3 is 19 amino acids long. Germline assignment: CDR1 MNHEY and CDR2 SMNVEV (reference sequence). Trimming took 2 bases from V and 0 from J; bases not matched to a gene: 10. CDR3 residues: CASSLTGTGARYSNQPQHF. CDR3 DNA: TGTGCCAGCAGTTTAACCGGGACAGGGGCCCGATATAGCAATCAGCCCCAGCATTTT.